The 6 T cell receptor beta chains listed next were all sequenced from one sample in a study of cytomegalovirus exposure and HLA in healthy donors. The PCR had 60 Vbeta and 13 Jbeta primers. The method was immunoSEQ multiplex PCR; TCRdb's version includes in-frame clones alone and lacks a portion of them. The sample consists of about 130,000 clones, roughly 85% of them appearing once. Sequencing used PBMCs. The receptors derive from a woman in her thirties in good health and CMV-seropositive.

This clone came up a few times. The J gene is TRBJ2-7, the V gene TRBV11-2, with D hard to call. This CDR3 is 15 amino acids long. Germline loops: CDR1 SGHAT, CDR2 FQNNGV. V shed 4 bases and J shed 2 bases, with 15 bases lying between them. The DNA of the CDR3 is TGTGCCAGCAGCTCCGCCCTCCTTACAACCTACGAGCAGTACTTC. Translated, it gives CASSSALLTTYEQYF.

The chain uses TRBV19 and TRBJ2-6, with D maybe TRBD2 (5 bases). V lost 4 bases, J lost 3 bases, and 7 bases lay in between. Looked up from germline, CDR1 is LNHDA and CDR2 is SQIVND (reference sequence). The CDR3 length is 14 residues. The CDR3 loop reads CASSNRGGANVLTF. The CDR3 nucleotides are TGTGCCAGTAGTAACCGGGGTGGGGCCAACGTCCTGACTTTC.

V is TRBV2 and J is TRBJ2-1, with 12 bases lining up with TRBD2. The CDR3 length is 12 residues. Germline V gene sequence: CDR1 SNHLY, CDR2 FYNNEI. With V trimmed by 8 bases and J by 12 bases, 5 bases remained unmatched. CDR3 sequence reads: CASRPTSGRQFF. The CDR3 bases are TGTGCCAGCCGCCCGACTAGCGGGAGGCAGTTCTTC. Drawing the rest from reference TRBV2 and TRBJ2-1, the complete variable domain is EPEVTQTPSHQVTQMGQEVILRCVPISNHLYFYWYRQILGQKVEFLVSFYNNEISEKSEIFDDQFSVERPDGSNFTLKIRSTKLEDSAMYFCASRPTSGRQFFGPGTRLTVL.

This chain uses TRBV19 with TRBJ2-7, with TRBD2 as a possible D gene (5 bases). The CDR3 totals 13 residues. Germline V lookup: CDR1 LNHDA, CDR2 SQIVND (reference sequence). The V end lost 6 bases, the J end lost 2 bases, and 11 bases lay between the germline ends. CDR3 in amino acids: CASSRTFTYEQYF. The CDR3 coding sequence is TGTGCCAGTAGCCGGACTTTCACCTACGAGCAGTACTTC.

The chain links TRBV4-1 to TRBJ1-2, with D maybe TRBD1 (6 bases). This CDR3 contains 13 residues. Germline CDR1 MGHRA, CDR2 YSYEKL. Trimming pared 2 bases from V and 8 bases from J, leaving 12 bases between. The CDR3 coding sequence is TGCGCCAGCAGCCAAACAGGGAATGGGGGCTACACCTTC. Its protein product is CASSQTGNGGYTF.

The rearrangement links TRBV4-1 to TRBJ2-7; D is unclear. The CDR3 has 14 residues. CDR1 and CDR2 (germline): MGHRA, YSYEKL. Trimming removed 4 bases at V and 4 bases at J, with 14 bases between. CDR3 protein: CASSPGGSSYEQYF. In DNA, the CDR3 is TGCGCCAGCAGCCCAGGTGGGTCAAGTTACGAGCAGTACTTC.